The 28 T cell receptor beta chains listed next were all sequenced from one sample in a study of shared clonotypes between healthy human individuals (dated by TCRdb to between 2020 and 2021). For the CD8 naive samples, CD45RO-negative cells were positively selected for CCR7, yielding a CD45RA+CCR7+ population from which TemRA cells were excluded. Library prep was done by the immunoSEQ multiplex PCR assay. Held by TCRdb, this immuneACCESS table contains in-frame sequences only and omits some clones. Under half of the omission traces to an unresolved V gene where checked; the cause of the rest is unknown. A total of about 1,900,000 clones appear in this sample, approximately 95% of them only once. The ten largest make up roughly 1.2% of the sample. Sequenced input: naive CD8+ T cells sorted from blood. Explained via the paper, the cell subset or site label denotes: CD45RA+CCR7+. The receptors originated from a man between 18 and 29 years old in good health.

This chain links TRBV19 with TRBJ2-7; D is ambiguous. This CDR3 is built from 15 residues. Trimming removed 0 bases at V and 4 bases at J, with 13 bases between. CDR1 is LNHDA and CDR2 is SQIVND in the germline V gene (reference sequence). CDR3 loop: CASSIDGADTYEQYF. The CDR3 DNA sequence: TGTGCCAGTAGTATAGATGGTGCAGACACTTACGAGCAGTACTTC.

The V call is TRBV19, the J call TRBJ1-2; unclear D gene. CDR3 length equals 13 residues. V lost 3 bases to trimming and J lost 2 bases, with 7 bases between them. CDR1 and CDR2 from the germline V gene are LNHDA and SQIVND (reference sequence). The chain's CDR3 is CASSMIGNYGYTF. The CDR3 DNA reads TGTGCCAGTAGTATGATAGGGAACTATGGCTACACCTTC.

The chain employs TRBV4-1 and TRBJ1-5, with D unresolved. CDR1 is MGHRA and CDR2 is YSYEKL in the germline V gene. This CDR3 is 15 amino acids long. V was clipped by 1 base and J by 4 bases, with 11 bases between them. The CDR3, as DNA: TGCGCCAGCAGCCAAGTCTCGGCAGCTAATCAGCCCCAGCATTTT. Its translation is CASSQVSAANQPQHF.

The CDR3, as DNA: TGCGCCAGCAGCCCCCCTGGCGGGGAGCTGTTTTTT. This encodes CASSPPGGELFF. The chain employs TRBV5-1 and TRBJ2-2; D is ambiguous. Per the germline V gene, CDR1 is SGHRS and CDR2 is YFSETQ. CDR3 size: 12 residues. Trimming pared 4 bases from V and 7 bases from J, leaving 8 bases between.

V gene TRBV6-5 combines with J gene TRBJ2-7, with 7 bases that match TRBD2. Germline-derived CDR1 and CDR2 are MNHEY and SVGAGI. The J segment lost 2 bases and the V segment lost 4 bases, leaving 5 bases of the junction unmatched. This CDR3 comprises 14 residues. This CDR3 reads CASSLGLKTYEQYF. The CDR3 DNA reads TGTGCCAGCAGTTTGGGACTAAAAACCTACGAGCAGTACTTC.

CDR3 sequence (DNA): TGTGCCAGCAGCTTAAATCCCCTCGAGCAGTACTTC. Encoded protein: CASSLNPLEQYF. The J gene is TRBJ2-7, the V gene TRBV7-9; D call uncertain. The V gene's germline CDR1 is SEHNR and CDR2 FQNEAQ (reference sequence). V lost 2 bases to trimming and J lost 6 bases, with 8 bases between them. The CDR3 consists of 12 residues. The entire variable domain, with the rest obtained from reference TRBV7-9 and TRBJ2-7, is as follows: DTGVSQNPRHKITKRGQNVTFRCDPISEHNRLYWYRQTLGQGPEFLTYFQNEAQLEKSRLLSDRFSAERPKGSFSTLEIQRTEQGDSAMYLCASSLNPLEQYFGPGTRLTVT.

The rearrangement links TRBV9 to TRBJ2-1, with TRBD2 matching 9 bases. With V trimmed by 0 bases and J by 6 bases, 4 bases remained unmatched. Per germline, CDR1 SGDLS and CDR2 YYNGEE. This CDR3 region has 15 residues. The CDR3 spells CASSVGGGVINEQFF. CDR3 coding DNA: TGTGCCAGCAGCGTAGGCGGGGGGGTAATCAATGAGCAGTTCTTC.

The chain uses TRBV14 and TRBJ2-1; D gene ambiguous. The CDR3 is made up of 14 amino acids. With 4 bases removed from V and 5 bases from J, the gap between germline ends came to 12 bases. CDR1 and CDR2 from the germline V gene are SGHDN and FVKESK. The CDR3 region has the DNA TGTGCCAGCAGCCTTCGGGTAGGGCACAATGAGCAGTTCTTC. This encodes CASSLRVGHNEQFF.

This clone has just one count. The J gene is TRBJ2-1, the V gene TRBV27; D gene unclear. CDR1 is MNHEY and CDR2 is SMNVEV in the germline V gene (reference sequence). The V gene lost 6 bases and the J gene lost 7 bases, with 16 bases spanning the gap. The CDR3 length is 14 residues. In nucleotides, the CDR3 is TGTGCCAGCAGCCACCGGGCAAGCGAGAATGAGCAGTTCTTC. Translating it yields CASSHRASENEQFF.

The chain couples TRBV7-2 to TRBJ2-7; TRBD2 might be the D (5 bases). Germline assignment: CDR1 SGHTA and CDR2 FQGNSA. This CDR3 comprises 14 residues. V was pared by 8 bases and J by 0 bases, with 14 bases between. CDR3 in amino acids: CASRSGSDSYEQYF. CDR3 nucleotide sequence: TGTGCCAGCCGGTCGGGTAGCGACTCCTACGAGCAGTACTTC.

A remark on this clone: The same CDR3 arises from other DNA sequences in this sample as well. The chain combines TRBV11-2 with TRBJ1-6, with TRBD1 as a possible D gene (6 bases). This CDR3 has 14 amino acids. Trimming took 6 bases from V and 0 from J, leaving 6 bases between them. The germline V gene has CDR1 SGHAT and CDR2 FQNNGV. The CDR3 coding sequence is TGTGCCAGCAGAGGGGGCTCCTATAATTCACCCCTCCACTTT. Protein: CASRGGSYNSPLHF.

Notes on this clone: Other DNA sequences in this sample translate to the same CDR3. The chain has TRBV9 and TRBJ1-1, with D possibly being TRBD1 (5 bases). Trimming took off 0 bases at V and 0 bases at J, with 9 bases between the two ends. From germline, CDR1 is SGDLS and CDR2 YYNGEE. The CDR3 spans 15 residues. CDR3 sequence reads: CASSVGGDLNTEAFF. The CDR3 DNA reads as TGTGCCAGCAGCGTAGGAGGGGACTTGAACACTGAAGCTTTCTTT.

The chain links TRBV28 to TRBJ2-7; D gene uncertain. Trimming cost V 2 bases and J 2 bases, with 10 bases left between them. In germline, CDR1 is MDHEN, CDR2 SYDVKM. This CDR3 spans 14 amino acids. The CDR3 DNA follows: TGTGCCAGCAGTTTACATCCCAGGACCTACGAGCAGTACTTC. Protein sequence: CASSLHPRTYEQYF.

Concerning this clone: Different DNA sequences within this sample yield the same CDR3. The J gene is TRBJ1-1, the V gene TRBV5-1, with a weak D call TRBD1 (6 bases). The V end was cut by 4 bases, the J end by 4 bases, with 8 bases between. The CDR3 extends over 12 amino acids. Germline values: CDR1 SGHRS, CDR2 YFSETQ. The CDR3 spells CASSPQGTEAFF. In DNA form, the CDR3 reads TGCGCCAGCAGCCCACAGGGCACTGAAGCTTTCTTT.

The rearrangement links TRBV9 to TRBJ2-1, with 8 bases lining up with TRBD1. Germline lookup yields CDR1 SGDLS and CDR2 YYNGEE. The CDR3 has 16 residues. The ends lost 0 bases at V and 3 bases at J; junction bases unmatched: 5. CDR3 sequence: CASSVADRAYYNEQFF. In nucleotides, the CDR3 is TGTGCCAGCAGCGTAGCGGACAGGGCTTACTACAATGAGCAGTTCTTC.

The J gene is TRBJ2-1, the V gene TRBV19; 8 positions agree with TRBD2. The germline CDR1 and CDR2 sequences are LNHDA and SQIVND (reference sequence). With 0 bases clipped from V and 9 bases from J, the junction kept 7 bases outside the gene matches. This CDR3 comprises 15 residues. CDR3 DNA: TGTGCCAGTAGTATAGACAGCGGGGGTCTGTTTGAGCAGTTCTTC. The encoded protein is CASSIDSGGLFEQFF.

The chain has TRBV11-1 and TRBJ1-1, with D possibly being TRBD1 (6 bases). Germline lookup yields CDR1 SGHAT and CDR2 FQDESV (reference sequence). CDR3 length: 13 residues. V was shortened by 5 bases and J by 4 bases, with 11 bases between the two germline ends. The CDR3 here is CASSHRESTEAFF. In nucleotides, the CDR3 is TGTGCCAGCAGCCACAGGGAATCCACTGAAGCTTTCTTT.

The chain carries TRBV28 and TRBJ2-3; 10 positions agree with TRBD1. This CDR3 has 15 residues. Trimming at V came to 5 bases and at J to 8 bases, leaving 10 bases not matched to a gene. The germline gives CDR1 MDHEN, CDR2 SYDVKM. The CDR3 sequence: CASSDRGRGFLTQYF. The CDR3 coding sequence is TGTGCCAGCAGTGACAGGGGGCGAGGATTTCTTACGCAGTATTTT.

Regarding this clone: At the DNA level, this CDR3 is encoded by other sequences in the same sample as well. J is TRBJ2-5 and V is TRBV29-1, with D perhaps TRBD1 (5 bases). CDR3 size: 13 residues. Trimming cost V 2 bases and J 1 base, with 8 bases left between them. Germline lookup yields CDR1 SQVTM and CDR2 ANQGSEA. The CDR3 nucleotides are TGCAGCGTTGAAACAGGCCTCCAAGAGACCCAGTACTTC. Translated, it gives CSVETGLQETQYF.

The CDR3 DNA sequence: TGTGCCAGCAGCGTTTCCGCACAGGTCGGGGGGACCGGGGAGCTGTTTTTT. Amino acid sequence: CASSVSAQVGGTGELFF. The rearrangement uses TRBV9 and TRBJ2-2, with TRBD2 matching 7 bases. The CDR3 covers 17 residues. J gave up 5 bases and V 2 bases, and 12 bases lay outside the gene matches. In germline, CDR1 is SGDLS, CDR2 YYNGEE.

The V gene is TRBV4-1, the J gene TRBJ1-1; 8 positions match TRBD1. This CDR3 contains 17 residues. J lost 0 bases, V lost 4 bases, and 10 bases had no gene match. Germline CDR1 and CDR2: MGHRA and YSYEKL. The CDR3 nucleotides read TGCGCCAGCAGCCCACGGACAGGGCTTCTCATGAACACTGAAGCTTTCTTT. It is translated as CASSPRTGLLMNTEAFF.

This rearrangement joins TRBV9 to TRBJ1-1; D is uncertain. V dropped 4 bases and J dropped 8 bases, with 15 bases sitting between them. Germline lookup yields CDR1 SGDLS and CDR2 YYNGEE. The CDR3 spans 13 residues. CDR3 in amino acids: CASSPPLGVEAFF. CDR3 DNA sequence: TGTGCCAGCAGCCCCCCGCTCGGTGTCGAAGCTTTCTTT. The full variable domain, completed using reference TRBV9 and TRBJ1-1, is DSGVTQTPKHLITATGQRVTLRCSPRSGDLSVYWYQQSLDQGLQFLIQYYNGEERAKGNILERFSAQQFPDLHSELNLSSLELGDSALYFCASSPPLGVEAFFGQGTRLTVV.

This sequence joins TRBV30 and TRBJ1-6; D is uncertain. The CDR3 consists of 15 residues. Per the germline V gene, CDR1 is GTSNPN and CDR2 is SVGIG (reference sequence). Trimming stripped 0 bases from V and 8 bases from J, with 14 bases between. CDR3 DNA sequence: TGTGCCTGGAGTGTTGCCAGCGCGGTGGATTCACCCCTCCACTTT. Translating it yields CAWSVASAVDSPLHF.

This CDR3 is CASSPQGGSFNEQYF. In DNA form, the CDR3 reads TGTGCCAGTAGTCCCCAGGGCGGGAGTTTCAACGAGCAGTACTTC. The chain carries TRBV19 and TRBJ2-7; TRBD2 matches 7 bases. Trimming removed 5 bases from V and 5 bases from J; junction bases left unmatched: 12. Looked up from germline, CDR1 is LNHDA and CDR2 is SQIVND (reference sequence). The CDR3 runs 15 residues. The full variable domain, its missing parts supplied by reference TRBV19 and TRBJ2-7, is DGGITQSPKYLFRKEGQNVTLSCEQNLNHDAMYWYRQDPGQGLRLIYYSQIVNDFQKGDIAEGYSVSREKKESFPLTVTSAQKNPTAFYLCASSPQGGSFNEQYFGPGTRLTVT.

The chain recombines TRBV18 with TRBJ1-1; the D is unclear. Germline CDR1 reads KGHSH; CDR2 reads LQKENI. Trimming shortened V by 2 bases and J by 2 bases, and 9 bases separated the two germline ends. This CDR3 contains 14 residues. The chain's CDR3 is CASSPVTGNTEAFF. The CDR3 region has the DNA TGTGCCAGCTCACCAGTGACGGGCAACACTGAAGCTTTCTTT. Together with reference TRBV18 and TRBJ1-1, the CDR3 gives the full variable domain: NAGVMQNPRHLVRRRGQEARLRCSPMKGHSHVYWYRQLPEEGLKFMVYLQKENIIDESGMPKERFSAEFPKEGPSILRIQQVVRGDSAAYFCASSPVTGNTEAFFGQGTRLTVV.

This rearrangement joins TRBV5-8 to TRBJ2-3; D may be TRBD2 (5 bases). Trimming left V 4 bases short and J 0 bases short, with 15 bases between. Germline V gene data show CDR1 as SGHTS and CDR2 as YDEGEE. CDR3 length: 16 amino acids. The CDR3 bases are TGTGCCAGCAGCCCGGGAATCCAACCTAGCACAGATACGCAGTATTTT. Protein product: CASSPGIQPSTDTQYF.

CDR3 nucleotide sequence: TGCGCCAGCAGCCAAGGCAGGGGGCGGACCGGGGAGCTGTTTTTT. Translation gives CASSQGRGRTGELFF. The rearrangement joins TRBV4-1 to TRBJ2-2; 8 positions agree with TRBD1. The CDR3 consists of 15 residues. Per germline, CDR1 MGHRA and CDR2 YSYEKL. The V and J ends lost 1 base and 5 bases, in that order; junction bases with no gene match: 3.

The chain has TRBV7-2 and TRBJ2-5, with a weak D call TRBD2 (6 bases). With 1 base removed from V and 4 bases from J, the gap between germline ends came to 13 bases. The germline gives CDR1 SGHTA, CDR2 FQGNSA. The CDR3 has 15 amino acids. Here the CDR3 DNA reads TGTGCCAGCAGCTTAGGGGGGACTCCGGGAGAGACCCAGTACTTC. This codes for CASSLGGTPGETQYF.